The present T cell receptor (beta chain) was sequenced within a study of cytomegalovirus exposure and HLA in healthy donors. Study at large: An early data release held 75 million to 100 million unique TCRs from HLA-typed donors. Findings of the study overall: Across all donors, roughly uniform sequencing depth was an assumption of the presence/absence analyses.

Use of 60 Vbeta and 13 Jbeta primers characterized the PCR. Using immunoSEQ multiplex PCR, the repertoire was profiled, and TCRdb retains in-frame clones only, with some absent. The sample yields roughly 93,000 clones, more than 70% seen once. Trimming removed 4 bases from V and 5 bases from J, with 16 bases in between. The CDR3 spans 16 residues. Germline assignment: CDR1 SGDLS and CDR2 YYNGEE. In regard to this clone: Its antigen is undetermined.

Sequenced material: PBMCs. The clonotype was recovered from a man in his forties in good health and CMV-seronegative. The gene calls are TRBV9 and TRBJ1-6, with D uncertain. DNA for the CDR3: TGTGCCAGCAGCCCCAGTTACAGTAGAAATAATTCACCCCTCCACTTT. This encodes CASSPSYSRNNSPLHF. Combining the CDR3 with reference TRBV9 and TRBJ1-6 gives the whole variable domain DSGVTQTPKHLITATGQRVTLRCSPRSGDLSVYWYQQSLDQGLQFLIQYYNGEERAKGNILERFSAQQFPDLHSELNLSSLELGDSALYFCASSPSYSRNNSPLHFGNGTRLTVT.